One and the same sample provided the 31 T cell receptor beta chains below, sequenced in a study of T-cell reconstitution after alpha-beta-depleted transplantation in children. The TCRbeta library incorporated unique molecular identifiers. Each CDR3 protein gets one entry after TCRdb re-called the PCR reads with MiXCR. In the table there are hundreds of thousands of distinct CDR3 sequences, around 23% of which are singletons. The specimen comprised PBMCs, mostly from graft donor cells, sampled 360 days after TCRalphabeta/CD19-depleted stem cell transplant. Receptors were obtained from a boy in the first two years of life who had a stem cell transplant for acute myeloid leukemia, so the T cells may come from the graft donor.

The chain employs TRBV5-6 and TRBJ2-1, with 10 bases matching TRBD1. CDR1 is SGHDT, CDR2 YYEEEE, per germline. V lost 2 bases, J lost 5 bases, and 4 bases stayed unmatched. The CDR3 contains 15 residues. For the CDR3, the DNA is TGTGCCAGCAGCTTCCCGGACAGGGGGAACAATGAGCAGTTCTTC. This encodes CASSFPDRGNNEQFF.

This clonotype came up many times. The chain joins TRBV20-1 to TRBJ2-7, with 10 nucleotides matching TRBD2. V was pared by 6 bases and J by 5 bases, with 7 bases of the junction left unmatched. Germline loops: CDR1 DFQATT, CDR2 SNEGSKA (reference sequence). The CDR3 extends over 13 amino acids. CDR3 DNA sequence: TGCAGTGCCAGTAGCGGGGGGATAGACGAGCAGTACTTC. Amino acids: CSASSGGIDEQYF.

This clonotype was recorded at least ten times. The V gene is TRBV29-1, the J gene TRBJ1-1; no definite D call. The germline gives CDR1 SQVTM, CDR2 ANQGSEA. Trimming cost V 3 bases and J 10 bases, with 9 bases left between them. CDR3 length: 10 residues. The CDR3 loop reads CSVEPATAFF. CDR3 in DNA: TGCAGCGTTGAGCCCGCTACAGCTTTCTTT.

In its sample, this clonotype was seen many times. The chain carries TRBV5-5 and TRBJ2-5; possibly TRBD2 for D (6 bases). The CDR3 covers 12 residues. Germline lookup yields CDR1 SGHKS and CDR2 YYEKEE (reference sequence). Trimming shortened V by 7 bases and J by 5 bases, and 12 bases separated the two germline ends. The CDR3 DNA reads TGTGCCAGCGGAGGGCCAGGGGAGACCCAGTACTTC. Translating gives CASGGPGETQYF. Full variable domain (missing parts from reference TRBV5-5 and TRBJ2-5): DAGVTQSPTHLIKTRGQQVTLRCSPISGHKSVSWYQQVLGQGPQFIFQYYEKEERGRGNFPDRFSARQFPNYSSELNVNALLLGDSALYLCASGGPGETQYFGPGTRLLVL.

This chain uses TRBV15 with TRBJ2-3; D is ambiguous. This CDR3 is built from 16 residues. CDR1 and CDR2 (germline): LNHNV, YYDKDF (reference sequence). V was cut by 0 bases and J by 2 bases, with 12 bases left in between. CDR3 sequence: CATSRDTVALTDTQYF. CDR3 coding DNA: TGTGCCACCAGCAGAGATACGGTAGCCCTCACAGATACGCAGTATTTT.

The chain recombines TRBV25-1 with TRBJ1-2; a weak D match, TRBD1 (5 bases). The CDR3 extends over 16 amino acids. The germline V gene has CDR1 MGHDK and CDR2 SYGVNS. The ends were cut back, 2 bases at V and 3 bases at J, with 16 bases in the middle. The CDR3 loop reads CASSETDGDFYYGYTF. Written as DNA, the CDR3 is TGTGCCAGCAGTGAAACTGACGGGGACTTCTACTATGGCTACACCTTC.

The chain links TRBV11-2 to TRBJ2-2; no firm D call. The CDR3 consists of 17 residues. The V gene's germline CDR1 is SGHAT and CDR2 FQNNGV. Trimming removed 0 bases from V and 6 bases from J, with 17 bases in between. CDR3 protein: CASSLDRAPLTSGELFF. CDR3 bases: TGTGCCAGCAGCTTAGACCGGGCTCCACTCACTTCCGGGGAGCTGTTTTTT.

This chain connects TRBV27 to TRBJ2-1; 11 bases fit TRBD1. The V gene's germline CDR1 is MNHEY and CDR2 SMNVEV (reference sequence). The J segment lost 5 bases and the V segment lost 5 bases, leaving 5 bases of the junction unmatched. CDR3 size: 15 residues. In DNA, the CDR3 is TGTGCCAGCAGTCCCTGGACAGGGGGCCACAATGAGCAGTTCTTC. It translates to CASSPWTGGHNEQFF.

The V and J genes are TRBV11-1 and TRBJ2-6; D assignment may be TRBD1 or TRBD2 (5 bases each). CDR1 SGHAT and CDR2 FQDESV come from the germline V gene (reference sequence). V was shortened by 0 bases and J by 0 bases, with 6 bases between the two germline ends. The CDR3 totals 16 residues. The CDR3: CASSLARGSGANVLTF. The CDR3 DNA follows: TGTGCCAGCAGCTTAGCGAGGGGCTCTGGGGCCAACGTCCTGACTTTC. Drawing the rest from reference TRBV11-1 and TRBJ2-6, the complete variable domain is EAEVAQSPRYKITEKSQAVAFWCDPISGHATLYWYRQILGQGPELLVQFQDESVVDDSQLPKDRFSAERLKGVDSTLKIQPAELGDSAMYLCASSLARGSGANVLTFGAGSRLTVL.

This clonotype was seen only a few times. The chain joins TRBV12-3 or TRBV12-4 to TRBJ1-2; D remains unclear. This CDR3 comprises 13 residues. Trimming took off 6 bases at V and 2 bases at J, with 10 bases between the two ends. The CDR3 nucleotides read TGTGCCAGCAGGTCAGGCCCAAACTATGGCTACACCTTC. Its translation: CASRSGPNYGYTF.

CDR3 DNA sequence: TGTGCCAGCAGCCAAGCGGGGACAGGGATGAACACTGAAGCTTTCTTT. The encoded protein is CASSQAGTGMNTEAFF. J is TRBJ1-1 and V is TRBV4-2; 9 positions match TRBD1. V shed 1 base and J 0 bases; nucleotides not matched to a gene: 3. CDR1 LGHNA and CDR2 YNFKEQ come from the germline V gene. The CDR3 consists of 16 residues.

The gene calls are TRBV29-1 and TRBJ1-2; D is uncertain. CDR1 is SQVTM and CDR2 is ANQGSEA in the germline V gene. The CDR3 length is 14 residues. V was cut by 2 bases and J by 2 bases, with 12 bases left in between. In DNA form, the CDR3 reads TGCAGCGTTGAATCCTGGAGTCAGAACTATGGCTACACCTTC. Amino acid sequence: CSVESWSQNYGYTF.

The table lists this clonotype with a few counts. V is TRBV7-9 and J is TRBJ2-7; TRBD1 matches at 7 bases. The CDR3 extends over 14 amino acids. In germline, CDR1 is SEHNR, CDR2 FQNEAQ (reference sequence). After removal of 2 bases from V and 6 bases from J, the junction contained 7 bases not matched to a gene. CDR3 residues: CASSLQGDHSEQYV. DNA for the CDR3: TGTGCCAGCAGCTTACAGGGGGACCACAGCGAGCAGTACGTC.

A remark on this clonotype: Its ends do not fully match the called genes, so a read error is possible. The chain carries TRBV7-9 and TRBJ2-1; 9 positions agree with TRBD2. The CDR3 covers 14 residues. Looked up from germline, CDR1 is SEHNR and CDR2 is FQNEAQ (reference sequence). The CDR3 loop reads CASSLAGVDNEQFF. DNA of the CDR3: TGTGCCAGCAGTTTAGCGGGGGTCGACAATGAGCAGTTCTTC.

This chain connects TRBV9 to TRBJ2-1; D call uncertain. V was shortened by 0 bases and J by 3 bases, with 13 bases between the two germline ends. Germline CDR1 is SGDLS and CDR2 is YYNGEE. CDR3 length: 16 residues. In DNA form, the CDR3 reads TGTGCCAGCAGCGTAGCAGCGAACCGGAACTACAATGAGCAGTTCTTC. Translated: CASSVAANRNYNEQFF.

This clonotype occurred many times. The chain uses TRBV6-5 and TRBJ2-1; tentatively, D is TRBD1 (5 bases). V lost 6 bases and J 7 bases, leaving 10 bases between the germline ends. This CDR3 spans 12 amino acids. In germline, CDR1 is MNHEY, CDR2 SVGAGI. CDR3 in DNA: TGTGCCAGCAGGACGCAGGGAAATGAGCAGTTCTTC. Its protein product is CASRTQGNEQFF.

V gene TRBV20-1 combines with J gene TRBJ1-5, with a tentative D call TRBD1 (6 bases). V was cut by 3 bases and J by 9 bases, with 21 bases left in between. The length of the CDR3 is 15 residues. Germline CDR1 DFQATT, CDR2 SNEGSKA (reference sequence). CDR3 DNA: TGCAGTGCTAGTTGGGGGGCCTGGAGTAAACGGCCCCAGCATTTT. It yields the protein CSASWGAWSKRPQHF.

The chain carries TRBV6-6 and TRBJ1-2, with D possibly being TRBD1 (5 bases). The CDR3 covers 13 residues. The V gene lost 5 bases and the J gene lost 8 bases, with 15 bases spanning the gap. Germline lookup yields CDR1 MNHNY and CDR2 SVGAGI (reference sequence). DNA of the CDR3: TGTGCCAGCAGTACTAACAGGCTCGACGGCTACACCTTC. Its translation is CASSTNRLDGYTF.

This clonotype was recorded a few times. The gene calls are TRBV7-7 and TRBJ2-3, with 8 bases identical to TRBD1. This CDR3 contains 14 residues. V gave up 3 bases and J gave up 4 bases; unmatched junction bases: 3. Germline V lookup: CDR1 SSHAT, CDR2 FNYEAQ (reference sequence). The DNA for the CDR3 is TGTGCCAGCAGCTTGGACAGGGTATCAGATACGCAGTATTTT. It yields the protein CASSLDRVSDTQYF.

This clonotype was detected a few times. This rearrangement joins TRBV6-5 to TRBJ2-1; 7 positions match TRBD1. The germline V gene encodes CDR1 MNHEY and CDR2 SVGAGI. This CDR3 comprises 16 residues. Trimming removed 2 bases from V and 3 bases from J; junction bases left unmatched: 7. The CDR3 spells CASSYLAGTVYNEQFF. The CDR3 DNA reads as TGTGCCAGCAGTTACCTCGCCGGGACAGTCTACAATGAGCAGTTCTTC.

This clonotype has more than one count but fewer than ten. The V call is TRBV20-1, the J call TRBJ1-2; no definite D call. Trimming took 2 bases from V and 7 from J, leaving 8 bases between them. Per germline, CDR1 DFQATT and CDR2 SNEGSKA (reference sequence). The CDR3 length is 11 residues. Here the CDR3 reads CSARSGIGYTF. The DNA of the CDR3 is TGCAGTGCTAGAAGCGGCATTGGCTACACCTTC.

The J gene is TRBJ1-2, the V gene TRBV12-3 or TRBV12-4; TRBD1 agrees at 7 bases. The length of the CDR3 is 16 residues. The V and J ends lost 5 bases and 2 bases, in that order; junction bases with no gene match: 11. CDR3 nucleotide sequence: TGTGCCAGCAGTCTGACGAGAAGGGGGCCCAACTATGGCTACACCTTC. Its translation: CASSLTRRGPNYGYTF.

The chain employs TRBV6-2 or TRBV6-3 and TRBJ2-3, with TRBD2 identical over 9 bases. The CDR3 is 14 amino acids. Germline V CDR1 and CDR2: MNHEY, SVGEGT. The V and J ends lost 11 bases and 1 base, in that order; junction bases with no gene match: 7. CDR3 loop: CAHRPSGGTDTQYF. The CDR3 DNA sequence: TGTGCCCACCGGCCTAGCGGGGGCACAGATACGCAGTATTTT.

This clonotype showed up just a few times. This chain connects TRBV12-3 or TRBV12-4 to TRBJ1-6; weak D call: TRBD1 (6 bases). V shed 10 bases and J shed 9 bases, with 19 bases lying between them. This CDR3 is built from 14 residues. The CDR3 DNA reads TGTGCCATCGTGGACGTGGGGGCGAGTTCACCCCTCCACTTT. It codes for CAIVDVGASSPLHF.

CDR3 region: CASSYLSPGELFF. The CDR3 region has the DNA TGTGCCAGCAGTTACCTTTCCCCCGGGGAGCTGTTTTTT. V usage is TRBV6-5 and J usage is TRBJ2-2; no reliable D call. The CDR3 is 13 amino acids. V gave up 2 bases and J gave up 6 bases, with 7 bases separating them. CDR1 and CDR2 (germline): MNHEY, SVGAGI.

With respect to this clonotype: Germline is not matched at one junction end, which may reflect a read error. V gene TRBV20-1 combines with J gene TRBJ2-1; D tentatively fits TRBD1 or TRBD2 (5 bases each). CDR1 and CDR2 (germline): DFQATT, SNEGSKA (reference sequence). The CDR3 runs 14 residues. CDR3 nucleotides: TGCAGTGCTAGGGGGGAAGGTGGTTGGGATGAGCAGTTTTTC. It translates to CSARGEGGWDEQFF.

The table lists this clonotype with many counts. The chain links TRBV15 to TRBJ1-2, with 8 bases aligning to TRBD1. The CDR3 spans 14 residues. V dropped 6 bases and J dropped 4; count of bases not matched to a gene: 7. Germline V gene data show CDR1 as LNHNV and CDR2 as YYDKDF (reference sequence). The CDR3 coding sequence is TGTGCCACCAGTCCGGACAGGGATACCTATGGCTACACCTTC. The encoded protein is CATSPDRDTYGYTF.

The rearrangement joins TRBV6-5 to TRBJ2-3, with 7 bases matching TRBD2. In germline, CDR1 is MNHEY, CDR2 SVGAGI. The CDR3 loop spans 12 amino acids. V trimming: 8 bases; J trimming: 5 bases; junction bases outside the gene matches: 4. This CDR3 is CASGRGEDTQYF. CDR3 bases: TGTGCCAGCGGGAGGGGTGAAGATACGCAGTATTTT.

The rearrangement joins TRBV5-1 to TRBJ2-2, with 7 bases aligning to TRBD1. Germline CDR1 SGHRS, CDR2 YFSETQ. V lost 4 bases to trimming and J lost 0 bases; unmatched junction nucleotides: 3. CDR3 size: 15 residues. The CDR3, as DNA: TGCGCCAGCAGCGTGGGACAGACGAACACCGGGGAGCTGTTTTTT. Translated: CASSVGQTNTGELFF.

The chain links TRBV9 to TRBJ2-1; the D gene is possibly TRBD1 (6 bases). The CDR3 length is 15 residues. Germline CDR1 SGDLS, CDR2 YYNGEE. V was cut by 3 bases and J by 2 bases, with 12 bases left in between. The CDR3 here is CASSGDRKPYNEQFF. As DNA, the CDR3 is TGTGCCAGCAGCGGTGACAGGAAACCCTACAATGAGCAGTTCTTC.

This clonotype was counted a few times. The J gene is TRBJ2-5, the V gene TRBV7-2; no clear D. The CDR3 runs 13 residues. Per the germline V gene, CDR1 is SGHTA and CDR2 is FQGNSA. Trimming took 5 bases from V and 3 from J, leaving 10 bases between them. This chain's CDR3 is CASSVSVKETQYF. In DNA, the CDR3 is TGTGCCAGCAGCGTCAGCGTTAAAGAGACCCAGTACTTC.